This TCR beta chain stems from a study of CXCR3-negative and CXCR3-positive naive CD8 T cells. Study-wide findings and caveats: Naive cells with CXCR3 showed TRB CDR3s that were more hydrophobic than those in CXCR3-negative naive cells.

Through 5' RACE with UMI labels, the TRB cDNA libraries were prepared. TCRdb derives one entry per CDR3 protein from the 5' RACE reads, leaving out DNA. The sample data list 80,000 to 100,000 distinct CDR3 sequences. Points on this clonotype: Its antigen is as yet unknown.

CDR1 and CDR2 from the germline V gene are GTSNPN and SVGIG (reference sequence). CDR3 length: 15 amino acids. This sequence was found in a human donor in good health. Some clones in this sample may be carry-over from other donors' samples. The sample was naive CXCR3+ CD8+ T cells from blood. The subset: CD45RO-CCR7+CD27+CD95- naive CD8+ T cells expressing CXCR3 (TNR3+). J is TRBJ1-1 and V is TRBV30; absent DNA, TCRdb's TRBD1 call cannot be checked. The CDR3 reads CAWSEGVGMNTEAFF.